One and the same sample provided the 2 T cell receptor beta chains below, sequenced in a study of blood T cell repertoires in COVID-19. Data came from immunoSEQ multiplex PCR; TCRdb stores just in-frame clones and leaves some out. The top ten hold 25% to 30% of the sample, which has about 38,000 clones, 90% seen once. The specimen sequenced was peripheral blood. Receptor source: a man between 60 and 70 years old with active or convalescent COVID-19.

Worth noting for this clone: The sample contains more than one DNA sequence encoding this CDR3. The chain is built from TRBV29-1 and TRBJ2-7; TRBD2 aligns across 12 bases. The V gene's germline CDR1 is SQVTM and CDR2 ANQGSEA. There are 13 residues in the CDR3. Germline trimming cut 5 bases from V and 2 bases from J; bases unmatched to any gene: 1. The CDR3 DNA reads as TGCAGCGTTAGACTAGCGGGAGCCTACGAGCAGTACTTC. Amino acid sequence: CSVRLAGAYEQYF.

The rearrangement joins TRBV11-2 to TRBJ2-7; 12 bases line up with TRBD2. V trimming: 3 bases; J trimming: 6 bases; junction bases outside the gene matches: 18. The CDR3 runs to 19 residues. Germline values: CDR1 SGHAT, CDR2 FQNNGV. In nucleotides, the CDR3 is TGTGCCAGCAGCTTTGAGCTTTTGTTTGGTGCTAGCGGGAGGGGCGAGCAGTACTTC. Translation: CASSFELLFGASGRGEQYF.